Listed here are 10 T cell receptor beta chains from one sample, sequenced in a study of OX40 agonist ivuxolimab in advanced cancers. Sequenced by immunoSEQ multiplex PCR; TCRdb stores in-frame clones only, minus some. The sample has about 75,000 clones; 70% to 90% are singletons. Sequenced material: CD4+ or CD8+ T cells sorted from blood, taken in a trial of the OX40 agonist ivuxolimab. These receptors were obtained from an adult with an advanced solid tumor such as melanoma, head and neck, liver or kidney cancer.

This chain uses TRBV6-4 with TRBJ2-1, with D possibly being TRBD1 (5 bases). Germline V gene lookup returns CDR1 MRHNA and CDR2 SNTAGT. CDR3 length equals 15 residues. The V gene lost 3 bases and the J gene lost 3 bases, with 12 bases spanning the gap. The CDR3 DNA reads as TGTGCCAGCAGTGATGGTCGGCAGGGCTACAATGAGCAGTTCTTC. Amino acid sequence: CASSDGRQGYNEQFF.

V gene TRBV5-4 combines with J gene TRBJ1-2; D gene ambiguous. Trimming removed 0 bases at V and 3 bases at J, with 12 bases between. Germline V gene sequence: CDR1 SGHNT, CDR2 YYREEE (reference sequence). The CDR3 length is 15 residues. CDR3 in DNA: TGTGCCAGCAGCTTGGTTGGGCGAGCCGACTATGGCTACACCTTC. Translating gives CASSLVGRADYGYTF.

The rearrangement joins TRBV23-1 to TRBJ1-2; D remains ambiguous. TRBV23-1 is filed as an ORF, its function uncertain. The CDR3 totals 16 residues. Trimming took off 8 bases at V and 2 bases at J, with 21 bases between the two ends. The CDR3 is CASLETTGHFNYGYTF. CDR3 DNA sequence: TGCGCCAGCCTGGAAACGACTGGCCACTTCAACTATGGCTACACCTTC.

CDR3 nucleotide sequence: TGCGCCAGCAGCTTGGGGACGGTGAACACTGAAGCTTTCTTT. Its translation is CASSLGTVNTEAFF. V gene TRBV5-1 combines with J gene TRBJ1-1, with D unresolved. Germline V gene sequence: CDR1 SGHRS, CDR2 YFSETQ. The CDR3 contains 14 residues. V was shortened by 0 bases and J by 0 bases, with 6 bases between the two germline ends. Filled out from reference TRBV5-1 and TRBJ1-1, the complete variable domain reads KAGVTQTPRYLIKTRGQQVTLSCSPISGHRSVSWYQQTPGQGLQFLFEYFSETQRNKGNFPGRFSGRQFSNSRSEMNVSTLELGDSALYLCASSLGTVNTEAFFGQGTRLTVV.

CDR3 in DNA: TGTGCCAGCAGCTTGGGCATGAACACTGAAGCTTTCTTT. Its protein is CASSLGMNTEAFF. This chain links TRBV5-4 with TRBJ1-1; D is unresolved. Trimming cost V 0 bases and J 0 bases, with 3 bases left between them. Germline V gene data show CDR1 as SGHNT and CDR2 as YYREEE (reference sequence). The CDR3 has 13 amino acids.

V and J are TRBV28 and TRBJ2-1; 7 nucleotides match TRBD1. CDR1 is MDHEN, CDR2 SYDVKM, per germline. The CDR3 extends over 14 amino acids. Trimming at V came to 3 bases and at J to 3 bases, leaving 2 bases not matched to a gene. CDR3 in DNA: TGTGCCAGCAGTTTTGACAGGGTCTACAATGAGCAGTTCTTC. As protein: CASSFDRVYNEQFF.

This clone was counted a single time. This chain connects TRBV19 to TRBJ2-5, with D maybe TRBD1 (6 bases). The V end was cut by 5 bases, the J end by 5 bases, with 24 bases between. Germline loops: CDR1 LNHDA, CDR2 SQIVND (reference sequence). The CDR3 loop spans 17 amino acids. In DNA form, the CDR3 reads TGTGCCAGTAGTGGTACTGACGGGACACGGTTTACGGAGACCCAGTACTTC. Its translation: CASSGTDGTRFTETQYF.

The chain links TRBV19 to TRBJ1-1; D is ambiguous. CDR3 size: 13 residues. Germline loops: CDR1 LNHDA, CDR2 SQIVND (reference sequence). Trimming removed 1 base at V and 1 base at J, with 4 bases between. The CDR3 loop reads CASSIGPNTEAFF. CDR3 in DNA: TGTGCCAGTAGTATAGGGCCGAACACTGAAGCTTTCTTT.

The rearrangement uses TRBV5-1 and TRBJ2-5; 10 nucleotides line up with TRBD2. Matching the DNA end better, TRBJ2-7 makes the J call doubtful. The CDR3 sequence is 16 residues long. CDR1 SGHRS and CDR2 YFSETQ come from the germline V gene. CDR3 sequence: CASSLRILAGEGEQYF. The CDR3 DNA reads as TGCGCCAGCAGCTTGAGGATTCTAGCGGGAGAAGGCGAGCAGTACTTC.

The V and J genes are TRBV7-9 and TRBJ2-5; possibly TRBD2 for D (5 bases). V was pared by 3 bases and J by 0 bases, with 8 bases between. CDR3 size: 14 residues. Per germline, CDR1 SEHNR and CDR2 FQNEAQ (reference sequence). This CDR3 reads CASSLDGDQETQYF. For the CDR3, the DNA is TGTGCCAGCAGCTTGGACGGGGACCAAGAGACCCAGTACTTC.